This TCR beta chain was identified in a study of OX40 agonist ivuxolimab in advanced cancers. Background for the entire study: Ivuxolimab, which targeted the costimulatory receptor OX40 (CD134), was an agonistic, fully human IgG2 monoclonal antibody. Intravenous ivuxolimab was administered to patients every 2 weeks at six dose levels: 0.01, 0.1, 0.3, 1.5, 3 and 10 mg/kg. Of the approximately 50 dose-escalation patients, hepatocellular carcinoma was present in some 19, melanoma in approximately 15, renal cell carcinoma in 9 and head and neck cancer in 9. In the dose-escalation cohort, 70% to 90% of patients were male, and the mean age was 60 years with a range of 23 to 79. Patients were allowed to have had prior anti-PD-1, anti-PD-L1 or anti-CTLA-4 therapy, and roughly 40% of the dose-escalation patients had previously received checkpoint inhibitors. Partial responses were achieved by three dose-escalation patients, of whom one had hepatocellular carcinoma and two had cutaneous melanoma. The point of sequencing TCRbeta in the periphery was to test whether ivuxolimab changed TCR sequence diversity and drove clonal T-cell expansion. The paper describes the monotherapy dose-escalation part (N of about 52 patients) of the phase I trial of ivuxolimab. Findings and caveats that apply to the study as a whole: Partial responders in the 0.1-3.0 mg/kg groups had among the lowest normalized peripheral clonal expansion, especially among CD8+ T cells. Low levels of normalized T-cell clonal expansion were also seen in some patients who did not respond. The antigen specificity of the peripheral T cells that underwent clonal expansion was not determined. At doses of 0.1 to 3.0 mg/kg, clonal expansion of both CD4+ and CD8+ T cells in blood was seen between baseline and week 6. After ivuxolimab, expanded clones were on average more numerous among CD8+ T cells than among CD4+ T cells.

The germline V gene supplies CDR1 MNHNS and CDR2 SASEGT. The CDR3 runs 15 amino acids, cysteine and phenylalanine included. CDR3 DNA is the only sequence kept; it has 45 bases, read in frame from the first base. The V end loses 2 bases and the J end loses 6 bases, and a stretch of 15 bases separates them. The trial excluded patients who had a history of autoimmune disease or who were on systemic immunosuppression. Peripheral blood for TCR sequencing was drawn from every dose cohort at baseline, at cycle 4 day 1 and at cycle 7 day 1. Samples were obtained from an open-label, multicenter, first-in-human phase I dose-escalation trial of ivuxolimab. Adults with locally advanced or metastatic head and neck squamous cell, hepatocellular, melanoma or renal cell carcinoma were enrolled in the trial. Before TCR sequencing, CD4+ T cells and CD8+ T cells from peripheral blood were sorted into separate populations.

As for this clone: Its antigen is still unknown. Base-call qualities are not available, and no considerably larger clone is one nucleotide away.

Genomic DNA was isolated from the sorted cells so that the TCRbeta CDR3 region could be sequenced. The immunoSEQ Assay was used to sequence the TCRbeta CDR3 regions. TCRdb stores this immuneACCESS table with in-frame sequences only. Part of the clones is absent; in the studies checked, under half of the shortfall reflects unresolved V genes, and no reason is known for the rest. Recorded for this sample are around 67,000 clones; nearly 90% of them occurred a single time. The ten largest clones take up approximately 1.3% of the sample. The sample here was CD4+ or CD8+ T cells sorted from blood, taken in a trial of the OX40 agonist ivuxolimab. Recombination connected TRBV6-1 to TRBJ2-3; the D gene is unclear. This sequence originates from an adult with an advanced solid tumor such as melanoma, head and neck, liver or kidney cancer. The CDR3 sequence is CASSEWGQARDTQYF. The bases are TGTGCCAGCAGTGAATGGGGTCAGGCACGGGATACGCAGTATTTT.